This TCR beta chain was sequenced during a study of shared clonotypes between healthy human individuals. TCRdb's copy holds only in-frame clones and misses some; the assay was immunoSEQ multiplex PCR. The sample lists about 450,000 clones, around 79% occurring once. The CDR3 runs 20 residues. Germline CDR1 is LNHDA and CDR2 is SQIVND (reference sequence). The rearrangement uses TRBV19 and TRBJ2-6, with a tentative D call TRBD2 (5 bases). Sequencing input: PBMCs. This receptor was identified in a woman aged 40 to 50 in good health. Some clones in this sample may be carry-over from other donors' samples. Here the CDR3 DNA reads TGTGGAGAGTTCAAACGACTTCGTCGGGATTTTTTCTCTGGGGCCAACGTCCTGACTTTC. Protein sequence: CGEFKRLRRDFFSGANVLTF.